One and the same sample provided the 7 T cell receptor beta chains below, sequenced in a study of blood T cell repertoires in COVID-19. Assay: immunoSEQ multiplex PCR; the TCRdb copy retains only in-frame clones and omits some. Found here are about 320,000 clones, over 85% of them singletons; the top ten hold roughly 2.6%. The specimen was PBMCs or T cells enriched from blood (not recorded which). The receptors were gathered from a man aged 55-75 years who had recovered from COVID-19.

The chain couples TRBV7-9 to TRBJ2-7, with a weak D call TRBD2 (6 bases). Deletions cut 5 bases from V and 3 bases from J, with 23 bases between. This CDR3 is built from 17 residues. Germline V CDR1 and CDR2: SEHNR, FQNEAQ (reference sequence). The CDR3 here is CASSPNYRDSSFYEQYF. The CDR3 DNA reads as TGTGCCAGCAGCCCAAACTACCGGGACTCCAGCTTCTACGAGCAGTACTTC.

The chain joins TRBV11-2 to TRBJ2-7; TRBD2 agrees at 10 bases. Germline assignment: CDR1 SGHAT and CDR2 FQNNGV. The CDR3 sequence is 14 residues long. Trimming at V came to 6 bases and at J to 2 bases, leaving 4 bases not matched to a gene. The DNA for the CDR3 is TGTGCCAGCAGGCCAAGCGGGGGGGCCTACGAGCAGTACTTC. Protein product: CASRPSGGAYEQYF.

A few counts support this clone. The rearrangement joins TRBV5-4 to TRBJ2-5, with 10 positions matching TRBD2. The J segment lost 1 base and the V segment lost 8 bases, leaving 5 bases of the junction unmatched. The CDR3 covers 14 residues. Germline V gene lookup returns CDR1 SGHNT and CDR2 YYREEE (reference sequence). CDR3 in amino acids: CARILAGTQETQYF. In DNA, the CDR3 is TGTGCCAGAATACTAGCGGGAACCCAAGAGACCCAGTACTTC. Using reference TRBV5-4 and TRBJ2-5 for the parts outside the CDR3, the full variable domain is ETGVTQSPTHLIKTRGQQVTLRCSSQSGHNTVSWYQQALGQGPQFIFQYYREEENGRGNFPPRFSGLQFPNYSSELNVNALELDDSALYLCARILAGTQETQYFGPGTRLLVL.

V usage is TRBV7-2 and J usage is TRBJ2-5, with 8 positions matching TRBD2. The length of the CDR3 is 18 residues. The V gene's germline CDR1 is SGHTA and CDR2 FQGNSA. V was pared by 5 bases and J by 1 base, with 15 bases of the junction left unmatched. The CDR3 bases are TGTGCCAGCAGCCCTGGGGCTAGCGGGTCCTGGGGCCAAGAGACCCAGTACTTC. Its translation: CASSPGASGSWGQETQYF.

This rearrangement joins TRBV6-5 to TRBJ1-2; TRBD1 aligns across 7 bases. The V gene end was trimmed by 7 bases and the J gene end by 4 bases; junction bases not matched to a gene: 6. CDR3 length equals 13 residues. Per germline, CDR1 MNHEY and CDR2 SVGAGI. The CDR3 coding sequence is TGTGCCAGCATAGGACAGGACGTCTATGGCTACACCTTC. Translation gives CASIGQDVYGYTF.

The V and J genes are TRBV7-6 and TRBJ1-4; possible D gene TRBD1, 6 bases. The germline V gene encodes CDR1 SGHVS and CDR2 FNYEAQ. V lost 0 bases, J lost 0 bases, and 17 bases lay in between. The CDR3 is made up of 19 amino acids. The CDR3 bases are TGTGCCAGCAGCTTAGCTCGGGCAGGGGCCACTGCAACTAATGAAAAACTGTTTTTT. It yields the protein CASSLARAGATATNEKLFF.

Points on this clone: The same CDR3 can be traced to other DNA sequences in this sample. The V and J genes are TRBV2 and TRBJ2-3, with D perhaps matching TRBD2 (5 bases). V lost 3 bases and J lost 2, with 9 bases in between. This CDR3 is 14 amino acids long. Germline V gene data show CDR1 as SNHLY and CDR2 as FYNNEI. As DNA, the CDR3 is TGTGCCAGCAGTGACCGAGGGCTCACAGATACGCAGTATTTT. Translated: CASSDRGLTDTQYF. Using reference TRBV2 and TRBJ2-3 for the parts outside the CDR3, the full variable domain is EPEVTQTPSHQVTQMGQEVILRCVPISNHLYFYWYRQILGQKVEFLVSFYNNEISEKSEIFDDQFSVERPDGSNFTLKIRSTKLEDSAMYFCASSDRGLTDTQYFGPGTRLTVL.